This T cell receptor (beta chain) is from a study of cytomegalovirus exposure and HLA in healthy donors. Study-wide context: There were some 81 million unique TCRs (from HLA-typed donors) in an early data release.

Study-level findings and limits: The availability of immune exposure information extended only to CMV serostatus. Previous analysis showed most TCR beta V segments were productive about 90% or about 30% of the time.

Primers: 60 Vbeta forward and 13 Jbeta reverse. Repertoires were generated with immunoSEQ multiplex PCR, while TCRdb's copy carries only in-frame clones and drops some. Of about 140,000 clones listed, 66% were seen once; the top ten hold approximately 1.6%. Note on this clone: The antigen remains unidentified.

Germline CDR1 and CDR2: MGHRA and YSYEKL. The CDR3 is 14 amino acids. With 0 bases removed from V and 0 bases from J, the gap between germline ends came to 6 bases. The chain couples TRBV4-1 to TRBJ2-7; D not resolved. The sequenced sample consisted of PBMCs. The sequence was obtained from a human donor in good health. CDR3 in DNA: TGCGCCAGCAGCCAAGATGGGCACTCCTACGAGCAGTACTTC. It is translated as CASSQDGHSYEQYF.